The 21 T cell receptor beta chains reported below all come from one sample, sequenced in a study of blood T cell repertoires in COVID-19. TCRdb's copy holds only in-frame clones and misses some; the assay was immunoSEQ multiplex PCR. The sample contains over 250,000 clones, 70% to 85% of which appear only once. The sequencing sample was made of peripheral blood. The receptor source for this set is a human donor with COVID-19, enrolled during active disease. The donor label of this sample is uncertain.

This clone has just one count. CDR3 nucleotide sequence: TGTGCCAGCAGCGTAGTGGCAGGGTCCGAGACCCAGTACTTC. Residues: CASSVVAGSETQYF. V usage is TRBV9 and J usage is TRBJ2-5, with D maybe TRBD1 (5 bases). The CDR3 has 14 amino acids. Trimming removed 0 bases at V and 5 bases at J, with 11 bases between. Germline-derived CDR1 and CDR2 are SGDLS and YYNGEE.

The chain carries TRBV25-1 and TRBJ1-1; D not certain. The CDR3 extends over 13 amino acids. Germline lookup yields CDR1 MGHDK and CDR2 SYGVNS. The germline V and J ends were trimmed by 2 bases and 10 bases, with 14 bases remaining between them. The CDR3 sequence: CASSEGGTLAAFF. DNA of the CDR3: TGTGCCAGCAGTGAAGGCGGCACCCTCGCAGCTTTCTTT.

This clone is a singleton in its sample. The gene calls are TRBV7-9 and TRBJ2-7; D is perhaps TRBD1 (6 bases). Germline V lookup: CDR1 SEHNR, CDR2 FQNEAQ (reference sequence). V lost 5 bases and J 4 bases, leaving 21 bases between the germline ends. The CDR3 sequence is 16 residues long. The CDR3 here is CASSRTSTGNRYEQYF. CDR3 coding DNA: TGTGCCAGCAGCCGAACTTCAACAGGGAATCGGTACGAGCAGTACTTC.

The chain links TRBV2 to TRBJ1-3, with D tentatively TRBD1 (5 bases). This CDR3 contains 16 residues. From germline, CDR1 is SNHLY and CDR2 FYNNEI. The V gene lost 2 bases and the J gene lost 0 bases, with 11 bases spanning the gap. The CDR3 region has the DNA TGTGCCAGCAGTGAATTGACAGCCTACTCTGGAAACACCATATATTTT. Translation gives CASSELTAYSGNTIYF.

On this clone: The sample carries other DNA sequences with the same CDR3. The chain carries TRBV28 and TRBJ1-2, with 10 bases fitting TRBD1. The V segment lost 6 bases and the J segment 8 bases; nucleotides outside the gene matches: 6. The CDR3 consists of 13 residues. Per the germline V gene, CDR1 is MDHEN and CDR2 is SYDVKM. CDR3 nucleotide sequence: TGTGCCAGCAGCCCGGGACAGGGGCGAGGCTACACCTTC. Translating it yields CASSPGQGRGYTF.

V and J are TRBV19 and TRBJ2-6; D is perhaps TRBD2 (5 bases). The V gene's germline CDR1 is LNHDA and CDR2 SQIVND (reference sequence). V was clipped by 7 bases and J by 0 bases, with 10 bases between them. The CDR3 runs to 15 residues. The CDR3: CASMEDPSGANVLTF. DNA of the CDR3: TGTGCCAGTATGGAGGACCCCTCTGGGGCCAACGTCCTGACTTTC.

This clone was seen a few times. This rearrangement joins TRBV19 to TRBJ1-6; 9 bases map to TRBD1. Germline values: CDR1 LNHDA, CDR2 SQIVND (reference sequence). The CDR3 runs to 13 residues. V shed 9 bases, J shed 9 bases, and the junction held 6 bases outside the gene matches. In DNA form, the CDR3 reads TGTGCCAGCCTCCGGGACAGGGCTTCACCCCTCCACTTT. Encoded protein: CASLRDRASPLHF.

This CDR3 reads CASSQGTVENLRGYTF. CDR3 nucleotides: TGCGCCAGCAGCCAAGGGACAGTCGAAAACCTAAGGGGCTACACCTTC. The rearrangement joins TRBV4-1 to TRBJ1-2; maybe TRBD1 (6 bases). Germline CDR1 is MGHRA and CDR2 is YSYEKL. The CDR3 spans 16 residues. Trimming removed 1 base at V and 8 bases at J, with 20 bases between.

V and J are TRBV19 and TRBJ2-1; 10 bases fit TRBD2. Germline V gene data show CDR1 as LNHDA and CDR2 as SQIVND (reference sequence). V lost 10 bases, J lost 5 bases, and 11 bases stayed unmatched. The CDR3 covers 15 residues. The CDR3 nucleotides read TGTGCCACCCAAGTTTCTAGCGGGAGTCACAATGAGCAGTTCTTC. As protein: CATQVSSGSHNEQFF.

The DNA for the CDR3 is TGTGCCAGCAGCTTGATAGCGGGAGGCCAGTACTTC. This translates into CASSLIAGGQYF. The chain carries TRBV5-4 and TRBJ2-7; TRBD2 matches at 10 bases. Germline values: CDR1 SGHNT, CDR2 YYREEE (reference sequence). V lost 1 base and J lost 10; bases outside the gene matches: 2. The CDR3 totals 12 residues.

CDR3 amino acids: CASSLPTGGPDTQYF. DNA for the CDR3: TGTGCCAGCAGCTTACCCACAGGGGGACCAGATACGCAGTATTTT. The V gene is TRBV7-8, the J gene TRBJ2-3; TRBD1 aligns across 8 bases. V gave up 2 bases and J gave up 4 bases; unmatched junction bases: 5. The CDR3 has 15 amino acids. From germline, CDR1 is SGHVS and CDR2 FQNEAQ. Filled out from reference TRBV7-8 and TRBJ2-3, the complete variable domain reads GAGVSQSPRYKVAKRGQDVALRCDPISGHVSLFWYQQALGQGPEFLTYFQNEAQLDKSGLPSDRFFAERPEGSVSTLKIQRTQQEDSAVYLCASSLPTGGPDTQYFGPGTRLTVL.

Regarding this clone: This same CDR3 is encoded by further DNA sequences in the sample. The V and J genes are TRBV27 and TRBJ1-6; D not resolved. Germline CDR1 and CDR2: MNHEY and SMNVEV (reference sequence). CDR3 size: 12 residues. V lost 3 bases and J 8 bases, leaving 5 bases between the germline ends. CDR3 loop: CASSFRDSPLHF. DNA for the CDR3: TGTGCCAGCAGTTTCCGAGATTCACCCCTCCACTTT.

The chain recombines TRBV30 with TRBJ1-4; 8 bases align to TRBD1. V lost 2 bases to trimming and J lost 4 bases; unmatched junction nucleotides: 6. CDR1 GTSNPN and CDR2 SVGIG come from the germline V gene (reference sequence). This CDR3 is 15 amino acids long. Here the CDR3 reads CAWSRLDRVNEKLFF. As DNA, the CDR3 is TGTGCCTGGAGTAGGTTGGACAGGGTTAATGAAAAACTGTTTTTT. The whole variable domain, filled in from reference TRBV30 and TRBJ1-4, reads SQTIHQWPATLVQPVGSPLSLECTVEGTSNPNLYWYRQAAGRGLQLLFYSVGIGQISSEVPQNLSASRPQDRQFILSSKKLLLSDSGFYLCAWSRLDRVNEKLFFGSGTQLSVL.

CDR3 DNA sequence: TGTGCCAGCAGGGAGAGCGGAGACACCGGGGAGCTGTTTTTT. Translation: CASRESGDTGELFF. V gene TRBV28 combines with J gene TRBJ2-2; D is perhaps TRBD2 (5 bases). Trimming removed 6 bases from V and 3 bases from J, with 11 bases in between. Germline-derived CDR1 and CDR2 are MDHEN and SYDVKM. This CDR3 spans 14 amino acids.

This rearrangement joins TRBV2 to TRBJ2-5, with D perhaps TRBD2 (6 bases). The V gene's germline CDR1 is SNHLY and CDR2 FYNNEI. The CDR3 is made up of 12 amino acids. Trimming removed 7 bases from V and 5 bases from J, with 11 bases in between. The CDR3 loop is CASKIGSETQYF. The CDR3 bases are TGTGCCAGCAAGATCGGGAGCGAGACCCAGTACTTC.

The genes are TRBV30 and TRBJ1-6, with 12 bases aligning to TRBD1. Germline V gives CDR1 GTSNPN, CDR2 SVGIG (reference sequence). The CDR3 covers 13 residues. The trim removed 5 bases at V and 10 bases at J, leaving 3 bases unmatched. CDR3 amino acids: CAWDGTGGSPLHF. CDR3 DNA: TGTGCCTGGGATGGGACAGGGGGCTCACCCCTCCACTTT.

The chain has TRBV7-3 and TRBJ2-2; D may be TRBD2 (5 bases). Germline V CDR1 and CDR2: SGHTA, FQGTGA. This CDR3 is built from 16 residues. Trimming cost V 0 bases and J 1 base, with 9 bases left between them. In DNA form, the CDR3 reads TGTGCCAGCAGCTTAACGAGGGTCGGGAACACCGGGGAGCTGTTTTTT. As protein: CASSLTRVGNTGELFF.

CDR3 amino acids: CASSFGTSSYNEQFF. In DNA form, the CDR3 reads TGTGCCAGCAGTTTCGGGACTAGCAGTTACAATGAGCAGTTCTTC. The V and J genes are TRBV6-6 and TRBJ2-1; 9 bases agree with TRBD2. J was trimmed by 4 bases and V by 4 bases; bases with no gene match: 5. The CDR3 loop spans 15 amino acids. CDR1 and CDR2 from the germline V gene are MNHNY and SVGAGI (reference sequence).

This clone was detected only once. CDR3 amino acids: CASSEAFTGQPQHF. CDR3 bases: TGTGCCAGCAGTGAAGCATTCACAGGGCAGCCCCAGCATTTT. The rearrangement joins TRBV6-1 to TRBJ1-5; tentatively, D is TRBD1 (6 bases). V was trimmed by 0 bases and J by 7 bases, leaving 10 bases between them. The germline CDR1 and CDR2 sequences are MNHNS and SASEGT. The CDR3 totals 14 residues.

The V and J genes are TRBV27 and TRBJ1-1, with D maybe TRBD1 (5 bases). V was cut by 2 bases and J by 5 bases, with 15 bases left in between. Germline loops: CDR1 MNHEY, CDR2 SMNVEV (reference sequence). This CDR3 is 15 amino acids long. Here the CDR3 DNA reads TGTGCCAGCAGTTTAGGAGGTCCAGGGACTACTGAAGCTTTCTTT. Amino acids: CASSLGGPGTTEAFF.

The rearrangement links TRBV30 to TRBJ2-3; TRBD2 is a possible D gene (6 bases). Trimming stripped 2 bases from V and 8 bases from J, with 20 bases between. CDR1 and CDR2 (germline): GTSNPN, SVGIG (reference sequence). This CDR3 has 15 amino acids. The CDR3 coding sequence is TGTGCCTGGAGTCCCGTAGCGGTGGGAAGGGGTACGCAGTATTTT. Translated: CAWSPVAVGRGTQYF.